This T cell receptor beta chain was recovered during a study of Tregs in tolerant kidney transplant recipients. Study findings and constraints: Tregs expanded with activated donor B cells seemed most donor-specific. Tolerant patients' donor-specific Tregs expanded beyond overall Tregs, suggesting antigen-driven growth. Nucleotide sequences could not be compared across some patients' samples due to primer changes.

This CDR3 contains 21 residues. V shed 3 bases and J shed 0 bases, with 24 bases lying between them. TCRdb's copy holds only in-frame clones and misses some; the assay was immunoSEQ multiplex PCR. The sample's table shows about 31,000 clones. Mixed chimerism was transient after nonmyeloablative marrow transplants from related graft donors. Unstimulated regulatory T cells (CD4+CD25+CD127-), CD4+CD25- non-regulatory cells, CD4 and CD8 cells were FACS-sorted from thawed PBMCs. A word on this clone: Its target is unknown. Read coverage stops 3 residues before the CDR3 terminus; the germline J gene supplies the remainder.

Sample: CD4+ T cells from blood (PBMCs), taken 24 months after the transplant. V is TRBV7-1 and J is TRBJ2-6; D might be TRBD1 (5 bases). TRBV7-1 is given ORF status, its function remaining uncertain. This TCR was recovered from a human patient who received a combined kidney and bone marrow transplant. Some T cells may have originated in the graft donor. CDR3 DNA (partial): TGTGCCAGCAGCTCCCCGTGGACGAAACTCCCAGGGTTCTCTGGGGCCAACGTC. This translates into CASSSPWTKLPGFSGANV. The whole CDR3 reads CASSSPWTKLPGFSGANVLTF.